This T cell receptor beta chain is from a study of human T cells and chemical hapten exposure. Using its own MiXCR run on the RACE reads, TCRdb lists one record per CDR3 protein. The sample includes approximately 400,000 distinct CDR3 sequences, around 5.5% of them seen just once. This clonotype was recorded a few times. Time point specified: pre-sensitization, week 0. Treatment noted: therapeutic diphenylcyclopropenone sensitization with weekly scalp DPC. This sequence originates from a woman aged 45-65 years with alopecia areata. Some clones in this sample may be carry-over from other donors' samples. The sample here was whole blood, taken in connection with sensitization to the hapten diphenylcyclopropenone (DPC).

The CDR3 loop reads CASSQVQETQYF. CDR3 bases: TGTGCCAGCAGCCAAGTTCAAGAGACCCAGTACTTC. J is TRBJ2-5 and V is TRBV3-1; no reliable D call. CDR1 and CDR2 from the germline V gene are LGHDT and YNNKEL (reference sequence). This CDR3 has 12 amino acids. Trimming took off 1 base at V and 2 bases at J, with 2 bases between the two ends.